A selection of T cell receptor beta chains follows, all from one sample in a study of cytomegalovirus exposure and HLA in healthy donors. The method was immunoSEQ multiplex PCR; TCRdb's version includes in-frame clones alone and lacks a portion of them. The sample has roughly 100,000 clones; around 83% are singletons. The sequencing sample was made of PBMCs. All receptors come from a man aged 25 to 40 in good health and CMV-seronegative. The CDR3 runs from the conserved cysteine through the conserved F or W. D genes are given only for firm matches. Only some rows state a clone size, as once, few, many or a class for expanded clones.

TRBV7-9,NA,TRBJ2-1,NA,CASTLPISGDNEQFF,TGTGCCAGCACGCTCCCCATTAGCGGCGACAATGAGCAGTTCTTC
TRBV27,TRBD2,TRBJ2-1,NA,CASSLFPSSGGQDYNEQFF,TGTGCCAGCAGTTTATTCCCCTCTAGCGGGGGGCAAGATTACAATGAGCAGTTCTTC
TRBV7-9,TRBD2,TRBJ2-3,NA,CASSLGVAGGTDTQYF,TGTGCCAGCAGCTTAGGGGTAGCGGGGGGCACAGATACGCAGTATTTT
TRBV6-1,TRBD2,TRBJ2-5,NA,CASSETSRETQYF,TGTGCCAGCAGTGAGACTAGCAGAGAGACCCAGTACTTC
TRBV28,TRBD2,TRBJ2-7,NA,CASAASGRLYEQYF,TGTGCCAGCGCTGCTAGCGGGAGGCTCTACGAGCAGTACTTC
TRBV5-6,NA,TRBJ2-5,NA,CASSASSGVTQYF,TGTGCCAGCAGCGCCTCTTCAGGGGTGACCCAGTACTTC
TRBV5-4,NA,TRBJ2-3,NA,CASSLDPETTDTQYF,TGTGCCAGCAGCTTGGACCCAGAAACCACAGATACGCAGTATTTT
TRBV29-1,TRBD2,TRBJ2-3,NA,CSVVGGGTDTQYF,TGCAGCGTTGTGGGGGGGGGCACAGATACGCAGTATTTT
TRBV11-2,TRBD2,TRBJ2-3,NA,CASSLNPLAGGPGDTQYF,TGTGCCAGCAGCTTAAACCCTTTAGCGGGAGGGCCAGGAGATACGCAGTATTTT
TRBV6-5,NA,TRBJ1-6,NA,CASSQGNSPLHF,TGTGCCAGCAGCCAGGGTAATTCACCCCTCCACTTT
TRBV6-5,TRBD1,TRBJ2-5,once,CASSYGTGGTETQYF,TGTGCCAGCAGTTACGGGACAGGGGGCACAGAGACCCAGTACTTC
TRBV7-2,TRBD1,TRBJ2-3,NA,CASSRGWGTGGVDTQYF,TGTGCCAGCAGCCGTGGGTGGGGGACAGGGGGCGTTGATACGCAGTATTTT
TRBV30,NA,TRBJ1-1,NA,CAWDPIGASGTEAFF,TGTGCCTGGGACCCAATAGGGGCCTCCGGCACTGAAGCTTTCTTT
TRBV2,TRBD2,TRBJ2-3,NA,CASTGLAGSDTQYF,TGTGCCAGCACGGGACTAGCGGGATCAGATACGCAGTATTTT
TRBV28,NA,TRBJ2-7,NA,CASSKTGTRSSYEQYF,TGTGCCAGCAGTAAAACCGGGACTCGGAGCTCCTACGAGCAGTACTTC
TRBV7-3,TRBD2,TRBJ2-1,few,CASSLTSDEQFF,TGTGCCAGCAGCCTGACTAGCGATGAGCAGTTCTTC
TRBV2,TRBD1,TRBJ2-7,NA,CASRETGSYEQYF,TGTGCCAGCAGGGAGACAGGGTCCTACGAGCAGTACTTC
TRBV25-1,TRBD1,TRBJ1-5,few,CASRRQGEGQPQHF,TGTGCCAGCAGACGACAGGGGGAGGGGCAGCCCCAGCATTTT
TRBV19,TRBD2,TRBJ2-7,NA,CASSIVGRGTYEQYF,TGTGCCAGTAGTATAGTAGGGAGGGGCACCTACGAGCAGTACTTC
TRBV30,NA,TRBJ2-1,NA,CAWSLSGFEQFF,TGTGCCTGGAGTCTATCCGGGTTTGAGCAGTTCTTC
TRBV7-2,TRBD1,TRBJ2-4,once,CASTLKTGPFSKNIQYF,TGTGCCAGCACCCTGAAGACAGGGCCCTTTAGCAAAAACATTCAGTACTTC
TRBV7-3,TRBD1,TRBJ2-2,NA,CASSLIAGTGNTGELFF,TGTGCCAGCAGCTTAATAGCCGGGACAGGAAACACCGGGGAGCTGTTTTTT
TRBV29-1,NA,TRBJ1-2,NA,CSVDSGLDGYTF,TGCAGCGTTGATTCAGGGCTGGATGGCTACACCTTC
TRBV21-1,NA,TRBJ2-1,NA,CASSKGPGSDGNEQFF,TGTGCCAGCAGCAAAGGCCCCGGGAGCGATGGGAATGAGCAGTTCTTC
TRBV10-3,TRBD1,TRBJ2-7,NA,CAIRTGGLADLIYEQYF,TGTGCCATCAGGACAGGGGGGTTGGCGGACCTTATCTACGAGCAGTACTTC
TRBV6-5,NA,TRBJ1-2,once,CASSRQERYYGYTF,TGTGCCAGCAGTCGACAGGAGCGGTACTATGGCTACACCTTC
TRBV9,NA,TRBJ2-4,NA,CASSPPGGSTKNIQYF,TGTGCCAGCAGCCCCCCCGGGGGATCGACCAAAAACATTCAGTACTTC
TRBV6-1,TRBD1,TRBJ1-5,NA,CASRDRGTQPQHF,TGTGCCAGCAGAGACAGGGGCACTCAGCCCCAGCATTTT
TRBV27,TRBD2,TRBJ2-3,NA,CASTKRSGGAADTQYF,TGTGCCAGCACGAAAAGAAGCGGGGGGGCCGCCGATACGCAGTATTTT
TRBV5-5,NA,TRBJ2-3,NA,CASRPGGDTDTQYF,TGTGCCAGCAGACCCGGGGGTGACACAGATACGCAGTATTTT
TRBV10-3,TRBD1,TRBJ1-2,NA,CAISESPGQGGPREYGYTF,TGTGCCATCAGTGAGTCTCCTGGACAGGGGGGCCCCCGTGAGTATGGCTACACCTTC
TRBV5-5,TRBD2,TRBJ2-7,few,CASAGGVREQYF,TGTGCCAGCGCGGGGGGGGTTAGAGAGCAGTACTTC
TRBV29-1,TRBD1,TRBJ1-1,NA,CSVEGTGDFMNTEAFF,TGCAGCGTTGAAGGGACAGGGGATTTCATGAACACTGAAGCTTTCTTT
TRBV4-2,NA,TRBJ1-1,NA,CASSPGVSVNTEAFF,TGTGCCAGCAGCCCCGGGGTCTCCGTGAACACTGAAGCTTTCTTT
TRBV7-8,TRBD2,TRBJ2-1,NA,CASRRLAGKYNEQFF,TGTGCCAGCAGACGACTAGCGGGAAAGTACAATGAGCAGTTCTTC
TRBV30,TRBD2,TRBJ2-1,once,CAWSGGGSNEQFF,TGTGCCTGGAGTGGCGGGGGGAGCAATGAGCAGTTCTTC
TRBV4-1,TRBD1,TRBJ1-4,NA,CASSRGQKAVNNEKLFF,TGCGCCAGCAGCCGGGGACAGAAGGCCGTAAATAATGAAAAACTGTTTTTT
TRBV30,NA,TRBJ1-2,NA,CAWNEGQSYGYTF,TGTGCCTGGAATGAGGGCCAGTCCTATGGCTACACCTTC
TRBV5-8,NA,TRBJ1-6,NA,CASSLLAGDLSYNSPLHF,TGTGCCAGCAGCTTGTTGGCAGGGGATCTCTCCTATAATTCACCCCTCCACTTT